These 28 T cell receptor beta chains share one sample of origin, sequenced in a study of patients and donors after allogeneic stem cell transplantation. TCRdb recomputed calls from the RT-PCR reads with MiXCR, one row per CDR3 protein. The table includes some 160,000 distinct CDR3 sequences, 20% to 25% detected once. The sample was blood, either unsorted or a sorted T cell fraction (not recorded which). Receptor source: a human donor who was either an allogeneic HSCT recipient or a stem cell or donor lymphocyte infusion donor (not recorded which). It is not recorded whose cells these are; they may come from a transplant donor.

This clonotype was seen a few times. The rearrangement joins TRBV7-9 to TRBJ2-3, with D possibly TRBD1 on 5 matching bases. Germline V gene sequence: CDR1 SEHNR, CDR2 FQNEAQ (reference sequence). This CDR3 has 15 residues. V lost 5 bases and J 4 bases, leaving 16 bases between the germline ends. The CDR3 is CASSGAGIFSDTQYF. The CDR3 bases are TGTGCCAGCAGCGGAGCAGGGATCTTTTCAGATACGCAGTATTTT.

The J gene is TRBJ1-1, the V gene TRBV10-3; D gene uncertain. Trimming took off 2 bases at V and 4 bases at J, with 11 bases between the two ends. This CDR3 is 14 amino acids long. Germline assignment: CDR1 ENHRY and CDR2 SYGVKD. The CDR3 spells CAISEVGGGTEAFF. The CDR3 DNA reads TGTGCCATCAGTGAGGTGGGAGGCGGCACTGAAGCTTTCTTT.

CDR3 DNA: TGCAGTGCTAGACCACCTCGGAGCTCCTACGAGCAGTACTTC. It codes for CSARPPRSSYEQYF. The V gene is TRBV20-1, the J gene TRBJ2-7; D ambiguous. Trimming took 2 bases from V and 0 from J, leaving 11 bases between them. In germline, CDR1 is DFQATT, CDR2 SNEGSKA (reference sequence). CDR3 length: 14 residues.

In nucleotides, the CDR3 is TGTGCCAGCAGCTCCCCTGGGGCGGGAGGTTGGAATGAGCAGTTCTTC. It translates to CASSSPGAGGWNEQFF. This chain connects TRBV28 to TRBJ2-1, with TRBD2 matching over 8 bases. CDR3 length: 16 amino acids. Germline values: CDR1 MDHEN, CDR2 SYDVKM. J was trimmed by 7 bases and V by 6 bases; bases with no gene match: 14.

This clonotype was detected only a few times. V and J are TRBV7-3 and TRBJ2-3; D remains ambiguous. The germline gives CDR1 SGHTA, CDR2 FQGTGA. The germline V and J ends were trimmed by 6 bases and 2 bases, with 9 bases remaining between them. This CDR3 has 13 residues. The CDR3 here is CASSSDDTDTQYF. Written as DNA, the CDR3 is TGTGCCAGCAGTTCGGACGACACAGATACGCAGTATTTT.

V usage is TRBV20-1 and J usage is TRBJ1-5; a weak D match, TRBD1 (5 bases). V was cut by 1 base and J by 4 bases, with 8 bases left in between. Germline assignment: CDR1 DFQATT and CDR2 SNEGSKA (reference sequence). The length of the CDR3 is 13 residues. CDR3 residues: CSARADRNQPQHF. CDR3 coding DNA: TGCAGTGCTAGAGCCGACAGAAATCAGCCCCAGCATTTT.

V and J are TRBV14 and TRBJ2-7; D is perhaps TRBD1 (6 bases). Per the germline V gene, CDR1 is SGHDN and CDR2 is FVKESK. Trimming took 0 bases from V and 7 from J, leaving 13 bases between them. The CDR3 covers 14 residues. The CDR3 spells CASSQDLTGGEQYF. The CDR3 bases are TGTGCCAGCAGCCAAGATCTGACAGGCGGTGAGCAGTACTTC.

CDR3 sequence: CASSYSPYGNQPQHF. DNA for the CDR3: TGTGCCAGCAGTTACTCGCCCTATGGCAATCAGCCCCAGCATTTT. This chain links TRBV6-5 with TRBJ1-5; D remains unclear. V dropped 0 bases and J dropped 2 bases, with 8 bases sitting between them. Germline loops: CDR1 MNHEY, CDR2 SVGAGI. The CDR3 is made up of 15 amino acids.

This clonotype was seen a handful of times. This sequence joins TRBV10-3 and TRBJ2-2; D not certain. CDR3 size: 15 residues. Trimming removed 4 bases at V and 0 bases at J, with 9 bases between. CDR1 is ENHRY, CDR2 SYGVKD, per germline. CDR3 residues: CAISGLITNTGELFF. The CDR3 DNA sequence: TGTGCCATCAGTGGTCTCATCACGAACACCGGGGAGCTGTTTTTT.

CDR3 nucleotide sequence: TGCGCCAGCAGCTGGGACCTGGGGAGCTATGGCTACACCTTC. Amino acid sequence: CASSWDLGSYGYTF. This sequence joins TRBV5-1 and TRBJ1-2; D is perhaps TRBD1 (5 bases). Germline assignment: CDR1 SGHRS and CDR2 YFSETQ. The CDR3 covers 14 residues. Trimming pared 3 bases from V and 4 bases from J, leaving 13 bases between.

The chain uses TRBV6-6 and TRBJ1-5; 7 nucleotides match TRBD1. Germline CDR1 and CDR2: MNHNY and SVGAGI (reference sequence). The CDR3 has 16 residues. Trimming removed 1 base from V and 0 bases from J; junction bases left unmatched: 3. The CDR3 loop is CASSYLQGVSNQPQHF. In DNA, the CDR3 is TGTGCCAGCAGTTACTTGCAGGGGGTTAGCAATCAGCCCCAGCATTTT.

This clonotype was picked up a small number of times. This chain links TRBV29-1 with TRBJ2-4, with TRBD1 as a possible D gene (5 bases). The CDR3 has 15 residues. Trimming took off 2 bases at V and 3 bases at J, with 14 bases between the two ends. Looked up from germline, CDR1 is SQVTM and CDR2 is ANQGSEA. The DNA of the CDR3 is TGCAGCGTTGAATCGGCAGGGCTCCTCAAAAACATTCAGTACTTC. Protein product: CSVESAGLLKNIQYF.

This clonotype appeared a few times. The chain couples TRBV12-3 or TRBV12-4 to TRBJ1-2; D is perhaps TRBD1 (6 bases). V was shortened by 0 bases and J by 5 bases, with 13 bases between the two germline ends. The CDR3 length is 15 residues. The CDR3 bases are TGTGCCAGCAGTTTAGCGAGCACAGGGAGGTATGGCTACACCTTC. Translated, it gives CASSLASTGRYGYTF.

This clonotype was seen a few times. The chain uses TRBV5-5 and TRBJ1-2; weak D call: TRBD1 (5 bases). Germline V gene data show CDR1 as SGHKS and CDR2 as YYEKEE (reference sequence). V shed 0 bases and J shed 0 bases, with 6 bases lying between them. The CDR3 is made up of 14 amino acids. As DNA, the CDR3 is TGTGCCAGCAGCTTGGAGGGACCTAACTATGGCTACACCTTC. This codes for CASSLEGPNYGYTF.

This rearrangement joins TRBV5-1 to TRBJ2-2, with unresolved D. V was pared by 4 bases and J by 3 bases, with 7 bases between. Germline V lookup: CDR1 SGHRS, CDR2 YFSETQ. The CDR3 length is 13 residues. CDR3 sequence reads: CASSLSYTGELFF. The CDR3 bases are TGCGCCAGCAGCCTCTCGTACACCGGGGAGCTGTTTTTT.

This chain connects TRBV11-2 to TRBJ2-1; 16 bases fit TRBD2. Trimming took 6 bases from V and 9 from J; bases not matched to a gene: 8. Per germline, CDR1 SGHAT and CDR2 FQNNGV. CDR3 length: 16 residues. This chain's CDR3 is CASRTPGTSGRGEQFF. CDR3 nucleotides: TGTGCCAGCAGGACCCCCGGGACTAGCGGGAGGGGTGAGCAGTTCTTC.

This clonotype has only a few counts. This chain links TRBV3-1 with TRBJ2-5, with a possible D match to TRBD1 (5 bases). Germline-derived CDR1 and CDR2 are LGHDT and YNNKEL (reference sequence). Trimming removed 1 base from V and 4 bases from J, with 10 bases in between. The length of the CDR3 is 14 residues. The CDR3 DNA reads as TGTGCCAGCAGCCAAGTCCAAGGGGCAGAGACCCAGTACTTC. Encoded protein: CASSQVQGAETQYF.

The chain is built from TRBV5-1 and TRBJ1-3; 7 bases map to TRBD1. The CDR3 has 15 amino acids. Per germline, CDR1 SGHRS and CDR2 YFSETQ. Trimming at V came to 0 bases and at J to 2 bases, leaving 2 bases not matched to a gene. CDR3: CASSLDRGTGNTIYF. In nucleotides, the CDR3 is TGCGCCAGCAGCTTGGACAGGGGAACTGGAAACACCATATATTTT.

This clonotype was recorded a few times. The chain is built from TRBV5-1 and TRBJ2-2; D not certain. V lost 0 bases and J lost 5, with 8 bases in between. This CDR3 has 14 residues. CDR1 is SGHRS and CDR2 is YFSETQ in the germline V gene. This chain's CDR3 is CASSLGRQTGELFF. CDR3 nucleotides: TGCGCCAGCAGCTTGGGCCGGCAGACCGGGGAGCTGTTTTTT.

V is TRBV7-8 and J is TRBJ1-2, with D tentatively TRBD1 (5 bases). Germline V gene sequence: CDR1 SGHVS, CDR2 FQNEAQ. The CDR3 runs to 12 residues. Trimming shortened V by 0 bases and J by 8 bases, and 7 bases separated the two germline ends. The CDR3 bases are TGTGCCAGCAGCTTAGCGGAGGGGGGCTACACCTTC. Amino acid sequence: CASSLAEGGYTF.

This clonotype came up a few times. The chain links TRBV2 to TRBJ1-4; D gene ambiguous. With 5 bases removed from V and 3 bases from J, the gap between germline ends came to 7 bases. Germline CDR1 SNHLY, CDR2 FYNNEI. This CDR3 region has 13 residues. The CDR3: CASSYVPNEKLFF. In DNA, the CDR3 is TGTGCCAGCAGTTACGTCCCTAATGAAAAACTGTTTTTT.

The chain couples TRBV20-1 to TRBJ1-1; perhaps TRBD1 as D (6 bases). There are 13 residues in the CDR3. Germline CDR1 and CDR2: DFQATT and SNEGSKA (reference sequence). Deletions cut 3 bases from V and 6 bases from J, with 14 bases between. The CDR3 spells CSASRGSYPEAFF. The CDR3 DNA is TGCAGTGCTAGCAGGGGATCTTACCCTGAAGCTTTCTTT.

This clonotype was seen ten or more times. V and J are TRBV29-1 and TRBJ1-2; D unresolved. CDR3 size: 11 residues. Between the trimmed V and J ends, which lost 6 bases and 1 base, there was a span of 6 bases. In germline, CDR1 is SQVTM, CDR2 ANQGSEA. CDR3 nucleotides: TGCAGCGTCAGGAGTAACTATGGCTACACCTTC. This encodes CSVRSNYGYTF.

This chain connects TRBV4-3 to TRBJ2-4, with a possible D match to TRBD2 (6 bases). Germline assignment: CDR1 LGHNA and CDR2 YSLEER. The CDR3 totals 21 residues. Trimming shortened V by 1 base and J by 1 base, and 26 bases separated the two germline ends. The CDR3 sequence is CASSQGRLSGRRFWAKNIQYF. The CDR3 nucleotides are TGCGCCAGCAGCCAAGGCAGGTTGAGTGGGAGGAGATTCTGGGCCAAAAACATTCAGTACTTC.

V usage is TRBV20-1 and J usage is TRBJ2-4; D is uncertain. The CDR3 sequence is 14 residues long. Germline V gene data show CDR1 as DFQATT and CDR2 as SNEGSKA (reference sequence). V was pared by 3 bases and J by 2 bases, with 11 bases between. The chain's CDR3 is CSASLSVTKNIQYF. The CDR3, as DNA: TGCAGTGCTAGTCTTTCGGTTACCAAAAACATTCAGTACTTC.

This clonotype turned up a few times. V usage is TRBV7-2 and J usage is TRBJ1-5, with D possibly matching TRBD1 (6 bases). Between the trimmed V and J ends, which lost 1 base and 6 bases, there was a span of 13 bases. CDR1 SGHTA and CDR2 FQGNSA come from the germline V gene. The CDR3 has 15 amino acids. This CDR3 is CASSLEGGSRQPQHF. The CDR3 DNA reads as TGTGCCAGCAGCTTAGAGGGGGGATCGCGTCAGCCCCAGCATTTT. The variable domain in full, with the rest retrieved from reference TRBV7-2 and TRBJ1-5, is GAGVSQSPSNKVTEKGKDVELRCDPISGHTALYWYRQSLGQGLEFLIYFQGNSAPDKSGLPSDRFSAERTGGSVSTLTIQRTQQEDSAVYLCASSLEGGSRQPQHFGDGTRLSIL.

In DNA, the CDR3 is TGTGCCAGCAGTCCCTATAGCGGTTACGGCCAAGAGACCCAGTACTTC. It translates to CASSPYSGYGQETQYF. The chain links TRBV27 to TRBJ2-5; D is perhaps TRBD2 (6 bases). Germline V gives CDR1 MNHEY, CDR2 SMNVEV (reference sequence). The V and J ends lost 5 bases and 1 base respectively, with 17 bases between them. The CDR3 is 16 residues long.

This clonotype was seen ten or more times. The CDR3 spells CASSQDPQAWVSPLHF. CDR3 sequence (DNA): TGCGCCAGCAGCCAAGACCCCCAGGCTTGGGTTTCACCCCTCCACTTT. This chain links TRBV4-3 with TRBJ1-6; D ambiguous. CDR3 length equals 16 residues. Germline V gene sequence: CDR1 LGHNA, CDR2 YSLEER. Trimming took off 0 bases at V and 9 bases at J, with 15 bases between the two ends.